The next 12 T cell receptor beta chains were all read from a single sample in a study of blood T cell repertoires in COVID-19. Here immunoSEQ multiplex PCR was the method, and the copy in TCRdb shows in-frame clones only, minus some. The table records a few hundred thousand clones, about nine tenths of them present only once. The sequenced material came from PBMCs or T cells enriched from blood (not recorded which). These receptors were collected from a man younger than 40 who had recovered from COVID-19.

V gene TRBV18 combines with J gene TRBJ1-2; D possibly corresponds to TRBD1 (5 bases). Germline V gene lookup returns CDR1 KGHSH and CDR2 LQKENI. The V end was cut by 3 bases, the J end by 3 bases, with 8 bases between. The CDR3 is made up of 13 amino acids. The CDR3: CASSPSTDYGYTF. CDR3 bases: TGTGCCAGCTCACCCTCGACAGACTATGGCTACACCTTC. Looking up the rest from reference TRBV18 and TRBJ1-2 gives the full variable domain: NAGVMQNPRHLVRRRGQEARLRCSPMKGHSHVYWYRQLPEEGLKFMVYLQKENIIDESGMPKERFSAEFPKEGPSILRIQQVVRGDSAAYFCASSPSTDYGYTFGSGTRLTVV.

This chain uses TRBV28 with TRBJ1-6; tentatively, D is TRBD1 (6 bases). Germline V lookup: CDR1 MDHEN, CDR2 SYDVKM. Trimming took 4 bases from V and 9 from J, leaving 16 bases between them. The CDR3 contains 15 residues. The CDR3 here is CASSYPGTPTSPLHF. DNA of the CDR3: TGTGCCAGCAGTTACCCCGGGACACCTACTTCACCCCTCCACTTT.

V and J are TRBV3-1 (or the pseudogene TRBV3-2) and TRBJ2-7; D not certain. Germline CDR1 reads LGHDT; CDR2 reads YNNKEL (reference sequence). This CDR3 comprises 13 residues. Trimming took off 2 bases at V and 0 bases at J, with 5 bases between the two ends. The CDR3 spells CASSQLSSYEQYF. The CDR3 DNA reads TGTGCCAGCAGCCAACTTAGCTCCTACGAGCAGTACTTC.

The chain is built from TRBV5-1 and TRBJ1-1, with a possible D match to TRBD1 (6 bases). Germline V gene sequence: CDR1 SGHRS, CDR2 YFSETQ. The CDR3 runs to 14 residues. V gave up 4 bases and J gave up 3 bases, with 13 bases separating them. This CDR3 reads CASSPGGADTEAFF. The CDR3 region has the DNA TGCGCCAGCAGCCCGGGGGGGGCTGACACTGAAGCTTTCTTT.

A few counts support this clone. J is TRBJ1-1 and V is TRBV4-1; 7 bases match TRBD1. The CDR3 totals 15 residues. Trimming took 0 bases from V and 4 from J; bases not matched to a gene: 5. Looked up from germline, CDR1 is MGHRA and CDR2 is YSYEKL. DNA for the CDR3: TGCGCCAGCAGCCAAGATTACGCAGGGGGCACTGAAGCTTTCTTT. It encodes CASSQDYAGGTEAFF.

The CDR3: CASSFMGLAGGAGANVLTF. The CDR3 DNA reads as TGTGCCAGCAGCTTCATGGGACTAGCGGGAGGGGCCGGGGCCAACGTCCTGACTTTC. The chain couples TRBV7-2 to TRBJ2-6; 16 bases are shared with TRBD2. J lost 4 bases, V lost 3 bases, and 6 bases had no gene match. This CDR3 has 19 amino acids. The germline CDR1 and CDR2 sequences are SGHTA and FQGNSA.

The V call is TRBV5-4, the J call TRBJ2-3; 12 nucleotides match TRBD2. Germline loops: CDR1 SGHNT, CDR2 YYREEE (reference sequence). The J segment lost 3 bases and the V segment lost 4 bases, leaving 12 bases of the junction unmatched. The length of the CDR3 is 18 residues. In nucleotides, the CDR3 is TGTGCCAGCAGCCTTTCGGCTAGCGGGGGGGCGGGGACAGATACGCAGTATTTT. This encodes CASSLSASGGAGTDTQYF.

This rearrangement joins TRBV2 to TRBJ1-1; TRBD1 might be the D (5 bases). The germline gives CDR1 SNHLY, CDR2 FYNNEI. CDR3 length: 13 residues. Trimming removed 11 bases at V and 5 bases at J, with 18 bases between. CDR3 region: CAGVAGGSTEAFF. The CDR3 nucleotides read TGTGCCGGGGTCGCGGGGGGGAGTACTGAAGCTTTCTTT.

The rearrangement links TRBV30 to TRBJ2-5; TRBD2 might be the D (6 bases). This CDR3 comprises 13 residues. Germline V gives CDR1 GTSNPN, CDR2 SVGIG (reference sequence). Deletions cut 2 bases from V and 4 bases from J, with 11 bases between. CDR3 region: CAWSRDSRETQYF. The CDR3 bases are TGTGCCTGGAGTCGGGACTCCCGAGAGACCCAGTACTTC.

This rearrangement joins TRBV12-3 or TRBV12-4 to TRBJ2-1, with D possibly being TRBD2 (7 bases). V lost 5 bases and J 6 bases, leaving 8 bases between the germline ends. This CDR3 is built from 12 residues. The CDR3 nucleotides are TGTGCCAGCAGTAGGGGGGGCAATGAGCAGTTCTTC. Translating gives CASSRGGNEQFF.

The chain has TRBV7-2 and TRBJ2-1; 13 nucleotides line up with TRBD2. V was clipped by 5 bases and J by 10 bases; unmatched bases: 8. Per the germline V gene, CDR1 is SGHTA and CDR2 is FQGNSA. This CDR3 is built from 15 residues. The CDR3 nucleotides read TGTGCCAGCAGCGCCACTAGCGGGGGGGCGGTCGAGCAGTTCTTC. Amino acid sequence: CASSATSGGAVEQFF.

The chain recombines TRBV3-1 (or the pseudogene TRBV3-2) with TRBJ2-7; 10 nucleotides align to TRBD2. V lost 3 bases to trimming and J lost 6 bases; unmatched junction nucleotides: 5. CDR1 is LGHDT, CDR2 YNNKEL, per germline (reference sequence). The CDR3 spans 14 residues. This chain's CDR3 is CASSQSGGATEQYF. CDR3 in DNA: TGTGCCAGCAGCCAGAGCGGGGGGGCCACCGAGCAGTACTTC.